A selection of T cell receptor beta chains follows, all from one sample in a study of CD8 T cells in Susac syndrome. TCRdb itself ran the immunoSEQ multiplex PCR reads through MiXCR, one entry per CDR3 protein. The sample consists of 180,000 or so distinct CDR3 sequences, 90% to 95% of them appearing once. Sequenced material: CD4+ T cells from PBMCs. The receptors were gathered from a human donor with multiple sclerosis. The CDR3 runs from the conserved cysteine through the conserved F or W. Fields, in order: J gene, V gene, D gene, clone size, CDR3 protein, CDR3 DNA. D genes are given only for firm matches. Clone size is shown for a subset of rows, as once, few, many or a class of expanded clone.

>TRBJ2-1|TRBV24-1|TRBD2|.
CATSDQAGGYNEQFF
TGTGCCACCAGTGATCAGGCGGGAGGCTACAATGAGCAGTTCTTC
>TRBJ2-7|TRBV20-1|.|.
CSARYPSAVYEQYF
TGCAGTGCTAGATACCCTAGCGCGGTCTACGAGCAGTACTTC
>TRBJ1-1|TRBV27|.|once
CASSLGLAGKAFF
TGTGCCAGCAGTTTAGGCTTAGCAGGGAAAGCTTTCTTT
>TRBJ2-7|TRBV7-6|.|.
CASSGRSSSYEQYF
TGTGCCAGCAGCGGACGGAGCAGCTCCTACGAGCAGTACTTC
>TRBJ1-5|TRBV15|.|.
CATSRRGNLDQPQHF
TGTGCCACCAGCAGAAGGGGAAATTTAGATCAGCCCCAGCATTTT
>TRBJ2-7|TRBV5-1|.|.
CASTDSYEQYF
TGCGCCAGCACGGACTCCTACGAGCAGTACTTC
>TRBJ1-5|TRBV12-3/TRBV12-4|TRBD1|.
CASTLTGGGQPQHF
TGTGCCAGCACCCTGACAGGGGGCGGCCAGCCCCAGCATTTT
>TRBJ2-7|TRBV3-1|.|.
CASSQDSLAVHEQYF
TGTGCCAGCAGCCAAGACAGCCTAGCCGTCCACGAGCAGTACTTC
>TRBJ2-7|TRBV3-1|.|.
CASSPREGYEQYF
TGTGCCAGCAGCCCCCGAGAAGGCTACGAGCAGTACTTC
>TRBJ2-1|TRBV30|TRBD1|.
CARTGQGYNEQFF
TGTGCCCGGACGGGACAGGGTTACAATGAGCAGTTCTTC
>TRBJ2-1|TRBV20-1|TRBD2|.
CSASPGGASNEQFF
TGCAGTGCAAGCCCCGGGGGGGCCTCTAATGAGCAGTTCTTC
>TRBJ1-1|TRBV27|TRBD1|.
CASSPLWDRNTEAFF
TGTGCCAGCAGTCCACTCTGGGACAGGAACACTGAAGCTTTCTTT
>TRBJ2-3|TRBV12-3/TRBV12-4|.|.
CASSFQGDTDTQYF
TGTGCCAGCAGTTTCCAGGGTGACACAGATACGCAGTATTTT
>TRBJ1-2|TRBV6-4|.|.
CVDHSTCNGYTF
TGTGTCGATCATAGTACGTGTAATGGCTACACCTTC
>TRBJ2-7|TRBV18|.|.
CASSPSQGPYEQYF
TGTGCCAGCTCACCCAGCCAAGGGCCCTACGAGCAGTACTTC
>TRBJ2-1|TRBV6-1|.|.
CASSFGNNEQFF
TGTGCCAGCAGTTTCGGTAACAATGAGCAGTTCTTC
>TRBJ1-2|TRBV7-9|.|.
CASSPGQPVDGYTF
TGTGCCAGCAGCCCAGGACAGCCGGTGGATGGCTACACCTTC
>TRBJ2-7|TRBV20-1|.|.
CSARETVDYEQYF
TGCAGTGCTAGAGAGACAGTCGACTACGAGCAGTACTTC
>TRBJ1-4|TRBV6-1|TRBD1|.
CASSHARDRARGEKLFF
TGTGCCAGCAGCCATGCGAGGGACAGGGCCCGGGGGGAAAAACTGTTTTTT
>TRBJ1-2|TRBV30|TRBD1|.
CAGTGFGYTF
TGTGCCGGGACAGGGTTCGGCTACACCTTC
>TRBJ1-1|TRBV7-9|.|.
CAAQRAGSTEAFF
TGTGCCGCACAACGGGCAGGGAGCACTGAAGCTTTCTTT
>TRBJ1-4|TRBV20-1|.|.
CSLEEEGEKLFF
TGCAGTCTTGAAGAGGAAGGCGAAAAACTGTTTTTT
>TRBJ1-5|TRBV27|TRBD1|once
CASSLRDRAIGNQPQHF
TGTGCCAGCAGTTTAAGGGACAGGGCAATCGGCAATCAGCCCCAGCATTTT
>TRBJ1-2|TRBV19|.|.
CASSLRDTDGYTF
TGTGCCAGTAGTCTAAGGGACACCGATGGCTACACCTTC
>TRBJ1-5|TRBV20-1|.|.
CSVRPGLGQPQHF
TGCAGTGTACGTCCGGGCCTGGGTCAGCCCCAGCATTTT
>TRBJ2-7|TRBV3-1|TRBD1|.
CASSRWYGQGAGEQYF
TGTGCCAGCAGCCGCTGGTACGGACAGGGGGCAGGCGAGCAGTACTTC
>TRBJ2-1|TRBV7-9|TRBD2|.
CASSLLIAGGGNEQFF
TGTGCCAGCAGCTTATTAATAGCGGGAGGGGGCAATGAGCAGTTCTTC